Described below is a single T cell receptor (beta chain) sequence and its context. The method was immunoSEQ multiplex PCR; TCRdb's version includes in-frame clones alone and lacks a portion of them. The sample has some 250,000 clones, roughly 86% seen once; the top ten hold 3% to 4%. The CDR3 has 16 residues. This sample is part of a study of blood T cell repertoires in COVID-19. Study details: The cDNA or gDNA used as material had been derived from T cells, B-cell-depleted T cells, or PBMCs.

Participant-given clinical history determined each cohort assignment. This chain uses TRBV21-1 with TRBJ2-3; the tabulated D call, TRBD2, remains unverified against the DNA. TRBV21-1 is a pseudogene segment. The clonotype originates from a woman aged 40-49 years with acute COVID-19. The sample consisted of PBMCs or T cells enriched from blood (not recorded which). CDR3 DNA sequence: TGTGCCAGCAGCAAAGCGCCGTGTGGAGGCACAGATACGCAGTATTTT. Amino acids: CASSKAPCGGTDTQYF.